This passage covers 26 T cell receptor beta chains from one sample sequenced in a study of beta chain features in type 1 diabetes. Findings of the study overall: Moderately but significantly shorter TCRB CDR3s were found in Type 1 diabetes patients in all four CD4+ subsets.

These receptors have no identified antigens. Reverse transcription of all isolated RNA meant that expressed TCRB transcripts were sequenced. This table comes from immunoSEQ multiplex PCR, and its TCRdb copy is limited to in-frame clones, with some not included. The table includes some 120,000 clones, approximately 15% detected once. What was sequenced was central memory CD4+ T cells from blood. The receptors were sampled from a man aged 18 to 29 with type 1 diabetes.

The genes are TRBV6-5 and TRBJ2-1; 7 nucleotides align to TRBD2. The CDR3 runs 15 residues. With 4 bases clipped from V and 0 bases from J, the junction kept 3 bases outside the gene matches. Germline V lookup: CDR1 MNHEY, CDR2 SVGAGI. CDR3 in amino acids: CASSSPGGSYNEQFF. The CDR3 DNA is TGTGCCAGCAGTTCCCCGGGGGGCTCCTACAATGAGCAGTTCTTC.

The chain recombines TRBV28 with TRBJ2-7; D possibly corresponds to TRBD2 (6 bases). The CDR3 runs to 14 residues. Germline V gene sequence: CDR1 MDHEN, CDR2 SYDVKM. Trimming left V 6 bases short and J 0 bases short, with 12 bases between. CDR3 in DNA: TGTGCCAGCAGACCCGGGACTCACTCCTACGAGCAGTACTTC. Translation gives CASRPGTHSYEQYF.

This sequence joins TRBV7-8 and TRBJ2-4; 8 bases are shared with TRBD2. From germline, CDR1 is SGHVS and CDR2 FQNEAQ. The CDR3 has 16 residues. V lost 2 bases to trimming and J lost 0 bases; unmatched junction nucleotides: 3. DNA of the CDR3: TGTGCCAGCAGCTTACGGGGGGGACCAGCCAAAAACATTCAGTACTTC. It specifies CASSLRGGPAKNIQYF. The variable domain in full, completed from reference TRBV7-8 and TRBJ2-4, reads GAGVSQSPRYKVAKRGQDVALRCDPISGHVSLFWYQQALGQGPEFLTYFQNEAQLDKSGLPSDRFFAERPEGSVSTLKIQRTQQEDSAVYLCASSLRGGPAKNIQYFGAGTRLSVL.

This clone was observed a handful of times. CDR3 DNA: TGTGCCAGCAGCTTAGAATGGACAGGATCCAATGAGCAGTTCTTC. Translating it yields CASSLEWTGSNEQFF. The chain joins TRBV7-2 to TRBJ2-1; 7 bases are a match to TRBD1. CDR3 length: 15 residues. In germline, CDR1 is SGHTA, CDR2 FQGNSA. V lost 1 base, J lost 6 bases, and 6 bases stayed unmatched.

The chain joins TRBV5-1 to TRBJ1-5; D not resolved. CDR1 and CDR2 from the germline V gene are SGHRS and YFSETQ. Trimming took 5 bases from V and 3 from J, leaving 9 bases between them. CDR3 size: 13 residues. The CDR3 DNA reads TGCGCCAGCAGGGTTGAGTACAATCAGCCCCAGCATTTT. It is translated as CASRVEYNQPQHF.

The CDR3 here is CATSPYEQYF. CDR3 coding DNA: TGTGCCACCTCCCCCTACGAGCAGTACTTC. The rearrangement uses TRBV7-2 and TRBJ2-7; D ambiguous. Trimming took off 10 bases at V and 2 bases at J, with 6 bases between the two ends. The CDR3 consists of 10 residues. Germline lookup yields CDR1 SGHTA and CDR2 FQGNSA.

In its sample, this clone was seen many times. This chain joins TRBV15 and TRBJ2-7; 9 bases are shared with TRBD1. CDR3 length: 14 amino acids. V trimming: 7 bases; J trimming: 4 bases; junction bases outside the gene matches: 8. CDR1 is LNHNV and CDR2 is YYDKDF in the germline V gene (reference sequence). This CDR3 is CATTPDRGPYEQYF. The DNA of the CDR3 is TGTGCCACCACCCCGGACAGGGGACCTTACGAGCAGTACTTC. Full variable domain (outside the CDR3, taken from reference TRBV15 and TRBJ2-7): DAMVIQNPRYQVTQFGKPVTLSCSQTLNHNVMYWYQQKSSQAPKLLFHYYDKDFNNEADTPDNFQSRRPNTSFCFLDIRSPGLGDTAMYLCATTPDRGPYEQYFGPGTRLTVT.

The rearrangement links TRBV30 to TRBJ2-6; unclear D gene. Trimming removed 6 bases at V and 0 bases at J, with 3 bases between. The CDR3 is 12 residues long. Looked up from germline, CDR1 is GTSNPN and CDR2 is SVGIG (reference sequence). The CDR3 reads CACNSGANVLTF. CDR3 sequence (DNA): TGTGCCTGTAACTCTGGGGCCAACGTCCTGACTTTC.

This clone was picked up a small number of times. V usage is TRBV5-1 and J usage is TRBJ2-3; 9 nucleotides align to TRBD2. This CDR3 is built from 15 residues. V lost 2 bases to trimming and J lost 6 bases; unmatched junction nucleotides: 7. Germline assignment: CDR1 SGHRS and CDR2 YFSETQ. In DNA form, the CDR3 reads TGCGCCAGCAGCTTTGCTCTAGCGGGGACCGATACGCAGTATTTT. Translation: CASSFALAGTDTQYF.

This clone was seen a few times. The chain is built from TRBV30 and TRBJ2-1; 9 nucleotides line up with TRBD2. The CDR3 sequence is 13 residues long. Germline V CDR1 and CDR2: GTSNPN, SVGIG (reference sequence). V dropped 8 bases and J dropped 8; count of bases not matched to a gene: 10. CDR3 nucleotides: TGTGCCGCGGGGGGGGTACCTAGGGATGAGCAGTTCTTC. It encodes CAAGGVPRDEQFF.

The table lists this clone with many counts. The chain uses TRBV9 and TRBJ2-5, with D possibly called TRBD1 or TRBD2 (5 bases each). The CDR3 totals 13 residues. The germline V and J ends were trimmed by 4 bases and 1 base, with 8 bases remaining between them. Germline V gene lookup returns CDR1 SGDLS and CDR2 YYNGEE. As DNA, the CDR3 is TGTGCCAGCAGCTGGGGGAGCCAAGAGACCCAGTACTTC. Its translation is CASSWGSQETQYF. The full variable domain, its missing parts supplied by reference TRBV9 and TRBJ2-5, is DSGVTQTPKHLITATGQRVTLRCSPRSGDLSVYWYQQSLDQGLQFLIQYYNGEERAKGNILERFSAQQFPDLHSELNLSSLELGDSALYFCASSWGSQETQYFGPGTRLLVL.

This clone was seen a few times. This chain connects TRBV5-6 to TRBJ2-7; TRBD1 matches 8 bases. Germline-derived CDR1 and CDR2 are SGHDT and YYEEEE. V shed 4 bases and J 1 base; nucleotides not matched to a gene: 7. The CDR3 sequence is 15 residues long. CDR3 in DNA: TGTGCCAGCAGCCCCACCTGGGACAGGTCCTACGAGCAGTACTTC. Protein sequence: CASSPTWDRSYEQYF.

V gene TRBV30 combines with J gene TRBJ1-1; D is unresolved. The germline gives CDR1 GTSNPN, CDR2 SVGIG (reference sequence). The CDR3 loop spans 14 amino acids. The V gene lost 7 bases and the J gene lost 2 bases, with 17 bases spanning the gap. In DNA form, the CDR3 reads TGTGCCTCTGGAGTGACGGCCGCCAACACTGAAGCTTTCTTT. This translates into CASGVTAANTEAFF.

This clone was found a few times. V and J are TRBV27 and TRBJ2-7; D remains ambiguous. CDR1 is MNHEY and CDR2 is SMNVEV in the germline V gene (reference sequence). V gave up 3 bases and J gave up 2 bases, with 11 bases separating them. The CDR3 totals 14 residues. CDR3 coding DNA: TGTGCCAGCAGTTTCTCCAGGCCCCCCTACGAGCAGTACTTC. Protein product: CASSFSRPPYEQYF.

The rearrangement joins TRBV25-1 to TRBJ1-2, with 7 bases lining up with TRBD1. CDR1 and CDR2 from the germline V gene are MGHDK and SYGVNS. V gave up 2 bases and J gave up 3 bases; unmatched junction bases: 15. This CDR3 is built from 18 residues. In DNA form, the CDR3 reads TGTGCCAGCAGTGAAGTGGGGACAGCCTCGTTGGGGGACTATGGCTACACCTTC. Encoded protein: CASSEVGTASLGDYGYTF.

The chain couples TRBV4-3 to TRBJ2-3; possibly TRBD1 for D (7 bases). This CDR3 region has 16 residues. V was trimmed by 0 bases and J by 1 base, leaving 11 bases between them. Germline V gene sequence: CDR1 LGHNA, CDR2 YSLEER. CDR3 sequence: CASSQERRGRTDTQYF. The CDR3 DNA follows: TGCGCCAGCAGCCAAGAGCGGAGGGGGCGCACAGATACGCAGTATTTT.

The CDR3 here is CASSRTGSDEQYF. The CDR3 bases are TGTGCCAGCAGCCGGACGGGGTCCGACGAGCAGTACTTC. The chain links TRBV5-4 to TRBJ2-7, with a tentative D call TRBD2 (5 bases). Germline V CDR1 and CDR2: SGHNT, YYREEE (reference sequence). The V end lost 4 bases, the J end lost 5 bases, and 13 bases lay between the germline ends. This CDR3 region has 13 residues.

This clone was seen a handful of times. The chain couples TRBV15 to TRBJ1-1; D remains ambiguous. Trimming removed 5 bases from V and 6 bases from J, with 19 bases in between. The length of the CDR3 is 15 residues. Germline-derived CDR1 and CDR2 are LNHNV and YYDKDF (reference sequence). CDR3 sequence: CATSPETLKFAEAFF. Here the CDR3 DNA reads TGTGCCACCAGCCCCGAGACCCTGAAGTTCGCTGAAGCTTTCTTT.

This clone was detected once. The genes are TRBV5-4 and TRBJ2-3; TRBD2 aligns across 7 bases. This CDR3 has 14 residues. From germline, CDR1 is SGHNT and CDR2 YYREEE (reference sequence). With 1 base clipped from V and 4 bases from J, the junction kept 3 bases outside the gene matches. The CDR3 bases are TGTGCCAGCAGCTTGTGGGAGGGACCAGATACGCAGTATTTT. Translating it yields CASSLWEGPDTQYF.

This clone showed up just once. The J gene is TRBJ2-1, the V gene TRBV7-2, with D perhaps given as TRBD1 or TRBD2 (6 bases each). Trimming took 5 bases from V and 7 from J, leaving 15 bases between them. CDR1 is SGHTA and CDR2 is FQGNSA in the germline V gene. The CDR3 contains 14 residues. The CDR3 nucleotides read TGTGCCAGCAGCGCCATGGGGGGCCGGAATGAGCAGTTCTTC. Translating it yields CASSAMGGRNEQFF.

This clone was counted a few times. This sequence joins TRBV4-2 and TRBJ2-3, with TRBD2 matching 8 bases. The V and J ends lost 4 bases and 0 bases, in that order; junction bases with no gene match: 3. CDR1 LGHNA and CDR2 YNFKEQ come from the germline V gene. The CDR3 is 15 residues long. Written as DNA, the CDR3 is TGTGCCAGCAGCCTTAGCGGGACTAGCACAGATACGCAGTATTTT. Its translation is CASSLSGTSTDTQYF.

The rearrangement uses TRBV10-3 and TRBJ2-2; possibly TRBD1 for D (6 bases). The CDR3 consists of 14 residues. V was cut by 6 bases and J by 0 bases, with 8 bases left in between. CDR1 ENHRY and CDR2 SYGVKD come from the germline V gene. The CDR3 spells CAIRDSANTGELFF. CDR3 DNA sequence: TGTGCCATCAGGGACAGTGCGAACACCGGGGAGCTGTTTTTT.

V gene TRBV27 combines with J gene TRBJ2-3; 7 bases line up with TRBD1. J lost 0 bases, V lost 4 bases, and 7 bases had no gene match. The CDR3 has 16 residues. Germline V CDR1 and CDR2: MNHEY, SMNVEV (reference sequence). The CDR3: CASSSRQGLSTDTQYF. As DNA, the CDR3 is TGTGCCAGCAGTTCCAGACAGGGCCTTAGCACAGATACGCAGTATTTT.

As to this clone: The germline gene is not matched at one end of the junction; a read error may be the cause. The chain employs TRBV30 and TRBJ2-7, with D hard to call. Germline CDR1 reads GTSNPN; CDR2 reads SVGIG (reference sequence). The CDR3 length is 11 residues. The CDR3 loop reads CAWAISTLFFF. The CDR3 region has the DNA TGTGCCTGGGCCATATCTACCCTATTTTTTTTC.

The chain uses TRBV5-1 and TRBJ2-7; the D gene is possibly TRBD2 (5 bases). Germline lookup yields CDR1 SGHRS and CDR2 YFSETQ. The CDR3 has 15 residues. V lost 4 bases and J 3 bases, leaving 17 bases between the germline ends. For the CDR3, the DNA is TGCGCCAGCAGCACCGGACTCTACCCTCACTACGAGCAGTACTTC. Translated, it gives CASSTGLYPHYEQYF.

The chain carries TRBV19 and TRBJ2-1; 8 bases map to TRBD1. Trimming took 7 bases from V and 5 from J; bases not matched to a gene: 10. The CDR3 runs 15 residues. Germline V gene sequence: CDR1 LNHDA, CDR2 SQIVND (reference sequence). The DNA of the CDR3 is TGTGCCAGTATCCCCAGGGGGCGTCCCCACAATGAGCAGTTCTTC. Amino acid sequence: CASIPRGRPHNEQFF. The variable domain in full, completed from reference TRBV19 and TRBJ2-1, reads DGGITQSPKYLFRKEGQNVTLSCEQNLNHDAMYWYRQDPGQGLRLIYYSQIVNDFQKGDIAEGYSVSREKKESFPLTVTSAQKNPTAFYLCASIPRGRPHNEQFFGPGTRLTVL.